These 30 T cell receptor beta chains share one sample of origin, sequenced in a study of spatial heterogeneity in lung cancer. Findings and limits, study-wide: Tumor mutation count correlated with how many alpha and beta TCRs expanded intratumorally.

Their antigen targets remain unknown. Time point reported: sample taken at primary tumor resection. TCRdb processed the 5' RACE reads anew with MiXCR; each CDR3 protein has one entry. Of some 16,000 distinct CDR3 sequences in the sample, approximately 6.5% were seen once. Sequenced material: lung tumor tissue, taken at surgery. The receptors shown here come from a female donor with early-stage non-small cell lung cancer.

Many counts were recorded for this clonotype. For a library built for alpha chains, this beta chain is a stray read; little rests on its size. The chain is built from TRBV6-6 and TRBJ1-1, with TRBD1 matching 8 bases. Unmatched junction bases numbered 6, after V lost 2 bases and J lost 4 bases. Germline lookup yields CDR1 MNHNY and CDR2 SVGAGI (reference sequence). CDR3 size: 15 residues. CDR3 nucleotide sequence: TGTGCCAGCAGTTACCCCGGACAGGGCCTCACTGAAGCTTTCTTT. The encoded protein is CASSYPGQGLTEAFF.

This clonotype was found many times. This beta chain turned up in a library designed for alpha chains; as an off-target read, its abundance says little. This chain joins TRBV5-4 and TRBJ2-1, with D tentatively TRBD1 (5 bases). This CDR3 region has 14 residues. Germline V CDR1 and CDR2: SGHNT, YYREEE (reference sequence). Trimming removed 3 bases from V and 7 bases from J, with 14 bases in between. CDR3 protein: CASSYQGSRNEQFF. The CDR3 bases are TGTGCCAGCAGCTACCAGGGAAGCAGGAATGAGCAGTTCTTC.

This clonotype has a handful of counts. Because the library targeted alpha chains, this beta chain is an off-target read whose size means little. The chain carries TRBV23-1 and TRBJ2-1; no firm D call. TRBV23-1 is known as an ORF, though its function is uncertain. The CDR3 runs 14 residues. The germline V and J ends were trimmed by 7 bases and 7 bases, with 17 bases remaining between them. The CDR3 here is CASKARGRANEQFF. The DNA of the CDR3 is TGCGCCAGCAAGGCGCGCGGACGGGCGAATGAGCAGTTCTTC.

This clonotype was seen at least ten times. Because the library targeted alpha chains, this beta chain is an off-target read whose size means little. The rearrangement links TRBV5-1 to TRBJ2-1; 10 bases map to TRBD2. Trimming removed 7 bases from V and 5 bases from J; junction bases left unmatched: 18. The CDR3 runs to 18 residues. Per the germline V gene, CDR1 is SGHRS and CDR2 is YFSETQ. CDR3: CASGERPTPAGGHNEQFF. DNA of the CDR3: TGCGCCAGCGGCGAACGCCCCACCCCAGCGGGGGGGCACAATGAGCAGTTCTTC.

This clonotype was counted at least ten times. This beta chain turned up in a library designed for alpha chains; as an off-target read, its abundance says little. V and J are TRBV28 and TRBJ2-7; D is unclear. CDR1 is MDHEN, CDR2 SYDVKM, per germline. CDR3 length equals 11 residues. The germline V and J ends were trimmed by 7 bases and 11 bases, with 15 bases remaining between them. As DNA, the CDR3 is TGTGCCAGCACCGACCGTTCGACGGAGTACTTC. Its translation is CASTDRSTEYF.

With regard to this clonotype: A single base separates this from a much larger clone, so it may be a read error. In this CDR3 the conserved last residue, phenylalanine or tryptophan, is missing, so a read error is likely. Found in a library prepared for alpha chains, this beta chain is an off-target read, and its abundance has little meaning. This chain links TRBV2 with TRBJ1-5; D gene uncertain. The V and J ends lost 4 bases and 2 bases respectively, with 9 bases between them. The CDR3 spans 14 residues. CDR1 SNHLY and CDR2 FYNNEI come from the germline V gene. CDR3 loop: CASSGDGGNQPQHC. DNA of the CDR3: TGTGCCAGCAGTGGTGACGGAGGCAATCAGCCCCAGCATTGT.

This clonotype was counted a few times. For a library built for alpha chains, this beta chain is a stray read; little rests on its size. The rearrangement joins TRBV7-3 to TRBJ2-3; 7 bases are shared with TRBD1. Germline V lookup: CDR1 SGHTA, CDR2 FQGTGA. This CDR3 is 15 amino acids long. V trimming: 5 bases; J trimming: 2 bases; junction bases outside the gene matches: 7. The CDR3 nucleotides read TGTGCCAGCAGCCCCAGGGGACAGTTCACAGATACGCAGTATTTT. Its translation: CASSPRGQFTDTQYF.

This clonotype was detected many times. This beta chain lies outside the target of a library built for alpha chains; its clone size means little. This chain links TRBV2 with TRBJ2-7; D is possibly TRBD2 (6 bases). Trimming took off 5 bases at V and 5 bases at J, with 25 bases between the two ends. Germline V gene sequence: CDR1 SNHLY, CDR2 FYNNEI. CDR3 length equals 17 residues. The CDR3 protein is CASSPLVAGNSYDEQYF. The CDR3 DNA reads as TGTGCCAGCAGTCCATTGGTGGCGGGGAACTCCTATGACGAGCAGTACTTC.

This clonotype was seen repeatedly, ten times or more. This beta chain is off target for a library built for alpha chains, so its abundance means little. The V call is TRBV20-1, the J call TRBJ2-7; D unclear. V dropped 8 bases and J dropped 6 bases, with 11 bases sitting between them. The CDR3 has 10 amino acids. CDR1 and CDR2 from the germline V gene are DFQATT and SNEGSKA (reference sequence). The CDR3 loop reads CSPARSEQYF. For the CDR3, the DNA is TGCAGTCCCGCCCGGAGCGAGCAGTACTTC.

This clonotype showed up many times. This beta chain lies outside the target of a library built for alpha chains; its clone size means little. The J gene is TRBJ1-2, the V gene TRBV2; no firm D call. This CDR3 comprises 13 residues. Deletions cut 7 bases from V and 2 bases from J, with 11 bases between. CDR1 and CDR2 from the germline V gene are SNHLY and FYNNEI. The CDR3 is CASNSGPNYGYTF. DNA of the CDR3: TGTGCCAGCAACTCCGGGCCAAACTATGGCTACACCTTC.

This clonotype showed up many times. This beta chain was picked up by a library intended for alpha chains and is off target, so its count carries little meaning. The chain's CDR3 is CASNSLGGGTEAFF. The CDR3 nucleotides are TGTGCCAGCAACTCCTTAGGGGGGGGCACTGAAGCTTTCTTT. This chain uses TRBV12-3 or TRBV12-4 with TRBJ1-1; perhaps TRBD1 as D (6 bases). Trimming left V 7 bases short and J 4 bases short, with 16 bases between. The CDR3 is made up of 14 amino acids.

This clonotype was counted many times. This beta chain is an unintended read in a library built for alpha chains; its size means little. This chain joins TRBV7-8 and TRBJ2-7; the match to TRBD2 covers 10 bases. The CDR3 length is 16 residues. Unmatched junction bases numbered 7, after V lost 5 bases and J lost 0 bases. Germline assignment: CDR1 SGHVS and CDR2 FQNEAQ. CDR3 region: CASSPEKRGGSYEQYF. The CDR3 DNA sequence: TGTGCCAGCAGCCCAGAAAAGCGGGGGGGCTCCTACGAGCAGTACTTC.

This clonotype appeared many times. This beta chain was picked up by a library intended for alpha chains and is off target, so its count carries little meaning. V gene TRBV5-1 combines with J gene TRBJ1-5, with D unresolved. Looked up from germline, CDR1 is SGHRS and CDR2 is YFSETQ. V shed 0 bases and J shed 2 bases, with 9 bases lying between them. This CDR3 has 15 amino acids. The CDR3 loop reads CASSLDSVGNQPQHF. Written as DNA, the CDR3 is TGCGCCAGCAGCTTGGACAGCGTGGGCAATCAGCCCCAGCATTTT.

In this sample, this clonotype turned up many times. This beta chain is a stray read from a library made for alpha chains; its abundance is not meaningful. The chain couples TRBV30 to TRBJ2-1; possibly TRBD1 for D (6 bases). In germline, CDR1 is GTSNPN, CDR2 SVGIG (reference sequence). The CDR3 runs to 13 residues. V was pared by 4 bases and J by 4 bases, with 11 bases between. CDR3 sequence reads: CAWITQGYNEQFF. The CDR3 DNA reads TGTGCCTGGATCACACAGGGTTACAATGAGCAGTTCTTC.

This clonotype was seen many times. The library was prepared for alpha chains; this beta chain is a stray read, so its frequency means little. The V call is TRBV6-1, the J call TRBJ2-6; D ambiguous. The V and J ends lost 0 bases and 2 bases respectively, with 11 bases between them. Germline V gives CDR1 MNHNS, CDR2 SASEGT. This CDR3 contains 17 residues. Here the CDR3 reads CASSEAFRGTGANVLTF. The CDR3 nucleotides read TGTGCCAGCAGTGAAGCCTTTAGAGGAACTGGGGCCAACGTCCTGACTTTC.

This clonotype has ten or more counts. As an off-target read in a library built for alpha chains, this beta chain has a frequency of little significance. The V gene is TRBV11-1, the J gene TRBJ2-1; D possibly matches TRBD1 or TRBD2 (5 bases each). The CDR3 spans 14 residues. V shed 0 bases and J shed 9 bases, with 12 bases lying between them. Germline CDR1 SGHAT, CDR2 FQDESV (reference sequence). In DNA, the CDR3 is TGTGCCAGCAGCTTAGCGCGCCTGGGGACTGAGCAGTTCTTC. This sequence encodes CASSLARLGTEQFF.

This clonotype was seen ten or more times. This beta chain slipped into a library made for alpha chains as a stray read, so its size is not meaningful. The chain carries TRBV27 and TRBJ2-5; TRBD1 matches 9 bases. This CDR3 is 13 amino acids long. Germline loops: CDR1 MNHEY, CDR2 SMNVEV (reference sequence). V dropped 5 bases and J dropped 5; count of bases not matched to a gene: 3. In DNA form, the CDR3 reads TGTGCCAGCAGTACAGGGGGCTGGGAGACCCAGTACTTC. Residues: CASSTGGWETQYF.

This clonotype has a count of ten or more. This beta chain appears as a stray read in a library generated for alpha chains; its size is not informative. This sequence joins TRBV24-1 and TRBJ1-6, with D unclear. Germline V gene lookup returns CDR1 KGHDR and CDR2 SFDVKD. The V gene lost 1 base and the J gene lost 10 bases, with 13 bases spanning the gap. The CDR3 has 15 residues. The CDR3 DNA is TGTGCCACCAGTGATTTATCACGGGAAAACTCACCCCTCCACTTT. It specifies CATSDLSRENSPLHF.

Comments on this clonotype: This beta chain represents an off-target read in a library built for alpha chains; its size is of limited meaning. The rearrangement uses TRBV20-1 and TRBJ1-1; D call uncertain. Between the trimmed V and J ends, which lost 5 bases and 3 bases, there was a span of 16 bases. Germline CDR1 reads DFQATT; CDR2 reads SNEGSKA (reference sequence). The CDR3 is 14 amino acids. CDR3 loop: CSAPAGYWDTEAFF. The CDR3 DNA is TGCAGTGCTCCGGCAGGCTACTGGGACACTGAAGCTTTCTTT.

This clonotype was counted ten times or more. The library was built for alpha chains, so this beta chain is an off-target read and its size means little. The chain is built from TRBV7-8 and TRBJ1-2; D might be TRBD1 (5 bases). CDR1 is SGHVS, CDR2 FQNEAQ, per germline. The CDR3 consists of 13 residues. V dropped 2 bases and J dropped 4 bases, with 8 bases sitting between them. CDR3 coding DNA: TGTGCCAGCAGCTTATATGACAGCTATGGCTACACCTTC. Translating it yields CASSLYDSYGYTF.

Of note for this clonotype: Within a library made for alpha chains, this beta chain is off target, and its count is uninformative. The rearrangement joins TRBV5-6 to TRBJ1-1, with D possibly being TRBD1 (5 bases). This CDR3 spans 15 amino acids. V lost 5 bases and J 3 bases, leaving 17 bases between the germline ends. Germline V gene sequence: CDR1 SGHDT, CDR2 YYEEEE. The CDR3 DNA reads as TGTGCCAGCAGAAAAGGGGTCCTAAAGGACACTGAAGCTTTCTTT. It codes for CASRKGVLKDTEAFF.

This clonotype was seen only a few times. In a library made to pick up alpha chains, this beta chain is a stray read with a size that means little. The CDR3 spells CASRPGTRVPGEQYF. The CDR3 coding sequence is TGTGCCAGCAGACCGGGTACTCGGGTTCCTGGCGAGCAGTACTTC. The V gene is TRBV2, the J gene TRBJ2-7, with D hard to call. Germline V gives CDR1 SNHLY, CDR2 FYNNEI. The CDR3 loop spans 15 amino acids. Trimming stripped 6 bases from V and 6 bases from J, with 21 bases between.

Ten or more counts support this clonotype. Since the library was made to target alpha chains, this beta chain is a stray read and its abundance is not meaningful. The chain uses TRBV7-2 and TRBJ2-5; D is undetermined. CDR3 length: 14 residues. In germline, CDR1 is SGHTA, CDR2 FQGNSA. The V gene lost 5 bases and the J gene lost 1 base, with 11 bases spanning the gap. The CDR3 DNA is TGTGCCAGCAGCCCCAACACTTTCCAAGAGACCCAGTACTTC. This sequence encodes CASSPNTFQETQYF.

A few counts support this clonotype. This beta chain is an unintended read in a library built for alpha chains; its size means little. CDR3 sequence (DNA): TGTGCCATCAGTGAGTCATGGGGGGTAGGATCACCCCTCCACTTT. This translates into CAISESWGVGSPLHF. This chain links TRBV10-3 with TRBJ1-6; maybe TRBD1 (5 bases). Trimming removed 0 bases from V and 10 bases from J, with 13 bases in between. This CDR3 has 15 amino acids. Germline values: CDR1 ENHRY, CDR2 SYGVKD.

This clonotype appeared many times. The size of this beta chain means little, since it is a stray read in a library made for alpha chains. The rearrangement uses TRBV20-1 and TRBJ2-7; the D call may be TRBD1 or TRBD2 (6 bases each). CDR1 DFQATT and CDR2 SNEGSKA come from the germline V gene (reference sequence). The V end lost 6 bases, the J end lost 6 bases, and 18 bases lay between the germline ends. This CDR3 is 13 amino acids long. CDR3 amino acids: CSAPPRGLSEQYF. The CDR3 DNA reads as TGCAGTGCCCCCCCCCGGGGGCTTTCCGAGCAGTACTTC.

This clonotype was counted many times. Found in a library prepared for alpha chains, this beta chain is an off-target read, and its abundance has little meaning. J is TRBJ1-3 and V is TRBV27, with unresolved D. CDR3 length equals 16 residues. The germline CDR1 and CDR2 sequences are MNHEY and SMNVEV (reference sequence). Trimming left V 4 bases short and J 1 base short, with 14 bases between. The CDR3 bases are TGTGCCAGCAGTTCATCCGGCTGGAGTTCTGGAAACACCATATATTTT. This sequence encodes CASSSSGWSSGNTIYF.

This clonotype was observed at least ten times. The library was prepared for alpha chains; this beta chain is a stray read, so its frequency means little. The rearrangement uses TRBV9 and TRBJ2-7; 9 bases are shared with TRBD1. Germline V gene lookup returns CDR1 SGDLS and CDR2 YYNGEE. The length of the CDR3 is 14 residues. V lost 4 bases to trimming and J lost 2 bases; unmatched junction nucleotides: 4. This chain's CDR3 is CASSPGQGAYEQYF. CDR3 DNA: TGTGCCAGCAGCCCGGGACAGGGCGCCTACGAGCAGTACTTC.

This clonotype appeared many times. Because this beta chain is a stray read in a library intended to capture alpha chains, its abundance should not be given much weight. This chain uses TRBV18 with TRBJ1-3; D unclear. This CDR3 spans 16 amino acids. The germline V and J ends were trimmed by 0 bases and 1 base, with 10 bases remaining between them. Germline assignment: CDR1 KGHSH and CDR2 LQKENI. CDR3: CASSPPSSGSGNTIYF. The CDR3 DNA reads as TGTGCCAGCTCACCACCATCTTCGGGGTCTGGAAACACCATATATTTT. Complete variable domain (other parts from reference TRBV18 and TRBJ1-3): NAGVMQNPRHLVRRRGQEARLRCSPMKGHSHVYWYRQLPEEGLKFMVYLQKENIIDESGMPKERFSAEFPKEGPSILRIQQVVRGDSAAYFCASSPPSSGSGNTIYFGEGSWLTVV.

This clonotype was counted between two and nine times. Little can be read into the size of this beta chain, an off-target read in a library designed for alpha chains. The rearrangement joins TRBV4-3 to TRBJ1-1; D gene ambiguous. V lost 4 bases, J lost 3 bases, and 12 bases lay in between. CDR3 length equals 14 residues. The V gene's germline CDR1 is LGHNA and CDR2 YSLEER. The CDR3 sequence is CASSPSRKDTEAFF. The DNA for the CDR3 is TGCGCCAGCAGCCCCTCGAGGAAAGACACTGAAGCTTTCTTT.

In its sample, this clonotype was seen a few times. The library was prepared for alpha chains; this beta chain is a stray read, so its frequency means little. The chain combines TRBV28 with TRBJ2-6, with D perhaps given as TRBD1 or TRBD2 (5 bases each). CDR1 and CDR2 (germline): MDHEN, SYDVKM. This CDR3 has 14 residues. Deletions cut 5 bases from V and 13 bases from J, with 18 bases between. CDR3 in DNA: TGTGCCAGCAGTCCCGCCGGGACCCTCAAGGTCCTGACTTTC. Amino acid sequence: CASSPAGTLKVLTF.